Detailed here is one TCR beta chain. TCRdb keeps only in-frame clones here, not all; method: immunoSEQ multiplex PCR. The sample consists of 110,000 to 150,000 clones, roughly 94% of them appearing once. This sample is drawn from a study of control samples from healthy donors and cancer patients. The CDR3 contains 18 residues. The V gene's germline CDR1 is SGHRS and CDR2 YFSETQ. Trimming removed 1 base from V and 0 bases from J, with 19 bases in between. This TCR came from a man aged 60 to 69 with colorectal cancer. Source material: PBMCs. The rearrangement joins TRBV5-1 to TRBJ1-1, with D maybe TRBD1 (6 bases). CDR3 sequence (DNA): TGCGCCAGCAGCTTGTCGGGGACGGGCGGGACAATGAACACTGAAGCTTTCTTT. Amino acid sequence: CASSLSGTGGTMNTEAFF.